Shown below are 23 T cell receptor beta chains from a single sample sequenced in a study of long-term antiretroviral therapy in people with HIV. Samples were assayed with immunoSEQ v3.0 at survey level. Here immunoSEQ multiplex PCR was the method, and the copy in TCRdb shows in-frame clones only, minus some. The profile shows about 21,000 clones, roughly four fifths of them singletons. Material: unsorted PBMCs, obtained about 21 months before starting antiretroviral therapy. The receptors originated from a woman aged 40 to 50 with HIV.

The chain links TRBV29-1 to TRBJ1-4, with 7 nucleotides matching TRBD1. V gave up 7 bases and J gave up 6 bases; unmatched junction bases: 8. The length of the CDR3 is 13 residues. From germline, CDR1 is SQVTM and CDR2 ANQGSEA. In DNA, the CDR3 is TGCAGCGCAACCAGGGGGATACATGAAAAACTGTTTTTT. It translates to CSATRGIHEKLFF.

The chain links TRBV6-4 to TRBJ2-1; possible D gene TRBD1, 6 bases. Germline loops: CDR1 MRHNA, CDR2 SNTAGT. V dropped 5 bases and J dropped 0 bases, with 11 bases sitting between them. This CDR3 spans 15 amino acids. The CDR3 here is CASSPQGSSYNEQFF. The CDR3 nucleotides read TGTGCCAGCAGTCCCCAGGGGAGCTCCTACAATGAGCAGTTCTTC.

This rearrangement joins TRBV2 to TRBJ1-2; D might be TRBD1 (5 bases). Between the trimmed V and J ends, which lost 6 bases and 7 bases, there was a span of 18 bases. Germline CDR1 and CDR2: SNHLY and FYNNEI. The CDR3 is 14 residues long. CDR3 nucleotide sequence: TGTGCCAGCAGACGACGAACAGGACAAGGTGGCTACACCTTC. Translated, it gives CASRRRTGQGGYTF. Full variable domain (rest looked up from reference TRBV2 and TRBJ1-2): EPEVTQTPSHQVTQMGQEVILRCVPISNHLYFYWYRQILGQKVEFLVSFYNNEISEKSEIFDDQFSVERPDGSNFTLKIRSTKLEDSAMYFCASRRRTGQGGYTFGSGTRLTVV.

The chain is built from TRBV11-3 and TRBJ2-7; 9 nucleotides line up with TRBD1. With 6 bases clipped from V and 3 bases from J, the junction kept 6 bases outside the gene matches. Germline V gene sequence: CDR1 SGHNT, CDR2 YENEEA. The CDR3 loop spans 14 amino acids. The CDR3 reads CASSKQGADYEQYF. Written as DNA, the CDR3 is TGTGCCAGCAGTAAACAGGGGGCTGACTACGAGCAGTACTTC. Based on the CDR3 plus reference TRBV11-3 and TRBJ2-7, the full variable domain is EAGVVQSPRYKIIEKKQPVAFWCNPISGHNTLYWYLQNLGQGPELLIRYENEEAVDDSQLPKDRFSAERLKGVDSTLKIQPAELGDSAVYLCASSKQGADYEQYFGPGTRLTVT.

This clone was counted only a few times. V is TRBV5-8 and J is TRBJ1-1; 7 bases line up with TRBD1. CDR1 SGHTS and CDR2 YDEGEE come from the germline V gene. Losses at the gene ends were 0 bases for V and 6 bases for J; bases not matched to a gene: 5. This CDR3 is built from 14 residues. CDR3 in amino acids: CASSLGQGWAEAFF. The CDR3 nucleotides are TGTGCCAGCAGCTTGGGACAGGGATGGGCTGAAGCTTTCTTT.

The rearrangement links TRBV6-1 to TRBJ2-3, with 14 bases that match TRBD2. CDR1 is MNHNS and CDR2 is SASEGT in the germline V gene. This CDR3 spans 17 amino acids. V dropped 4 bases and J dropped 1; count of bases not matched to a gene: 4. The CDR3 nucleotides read TGTGCCAGCAGTGGACTAGCGGGGGGGCACGGCACAGATACGCAGTATTTT. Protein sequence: CASSGLAGGHGTDTQYF.

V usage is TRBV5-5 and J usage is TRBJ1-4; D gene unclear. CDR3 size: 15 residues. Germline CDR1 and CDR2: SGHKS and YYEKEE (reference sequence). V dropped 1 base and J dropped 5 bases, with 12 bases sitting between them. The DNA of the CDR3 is TGTGCCAGCAGCTTGCTACCGAATGTAAATGAAAAACTGTTTTTT. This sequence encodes CASSLLPNVNEKLFF. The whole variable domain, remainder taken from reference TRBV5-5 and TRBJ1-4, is DAGVTQSPTHLIKTRGQQVTLRCSPISGHKSVSWYQQVLGQGPQFIFQYYEKEERGRGNFPDRFSARQFPNYSSELNVNALLLGDSALYLCASSLLPNVNEKLFFGSGTQLSVL.

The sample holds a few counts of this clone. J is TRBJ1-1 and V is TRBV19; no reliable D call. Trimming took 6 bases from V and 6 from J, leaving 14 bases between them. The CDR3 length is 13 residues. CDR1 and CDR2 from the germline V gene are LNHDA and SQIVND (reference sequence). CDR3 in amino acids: CASSPTDGAEAFF. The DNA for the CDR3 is TGTGCCAGTAGCCCAACAGACGGCGCTGAAGCTTTCTTT.

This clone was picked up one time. The CDR3 is CASSSPAGEGIYNEQFF. CDR3 sequence (DNA): TGTGCCAGCAGCTCGCCCGCCGGGGAGGGCATTTACAATGAGCAGTTCTTC. The chain combines TRBV11-3 with TRBJ2-1; 7 bases agree with TRBD2. Germline trimming cut 4 bases from V and 4 bases from J; bases unmatched to any gene: 13. The CDR3 is made up of 17 amino acids. Germline V gene data show CDR1 as SGHNT and CDR2 as YENEEA. Based on the CDR3 plus reference TRBV11-3 and TRBJ2-1, the full variable domain is EAGVVQSPRYKIIEKKQPVAFWCNPISGHNTLYWYLQNLGQGPELLIRYENEEAVDDSQLPKDRFSAERLKGVDSTLKIQPAELGDSAVYLCASSSPAGEGIYNEQFFGPGTRLTVL.

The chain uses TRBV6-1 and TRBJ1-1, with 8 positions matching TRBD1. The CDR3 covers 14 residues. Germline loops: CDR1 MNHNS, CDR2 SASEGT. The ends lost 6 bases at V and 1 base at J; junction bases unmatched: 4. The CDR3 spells CASSQTGANTEAFF. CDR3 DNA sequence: TGTGCCAGCAGCCAGACAGGGGCGAACACTGAAGCTTTCTTT.

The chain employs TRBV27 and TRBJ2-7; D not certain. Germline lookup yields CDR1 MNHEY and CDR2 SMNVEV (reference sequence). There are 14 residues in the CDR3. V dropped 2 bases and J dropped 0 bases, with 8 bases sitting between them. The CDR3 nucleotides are TGTGCCAGCAGTTTAGAGAGGAACTCCTACGAGCAGTACTTC. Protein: CASSLERNSYEQYF.

CDR3 DNA sequence: TGTGCCAGCAGCCAAGGTGAACTAGCGGGATCCAATGAGCAGTTCTTC. Translating gives CASSQGELAGSNEQFF. This rearrangement joins TRBV4-2 to TRBJ2-1; the match to TRBD2 covers 10 bases. CDR1 is LGHNA and CDR2 is YNFKEQ in the germline V gene. This CDR3 has 16 amino acids. The trim removed 1 base at V and 6 bases at J, leaving 6 bases unmatched.

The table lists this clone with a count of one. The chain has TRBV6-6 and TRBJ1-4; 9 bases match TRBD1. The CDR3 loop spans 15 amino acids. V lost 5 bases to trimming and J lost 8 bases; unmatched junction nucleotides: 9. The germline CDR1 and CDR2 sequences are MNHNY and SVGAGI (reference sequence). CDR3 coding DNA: TGTGCCAGCAGTAGAAGGACAGGGGTATGGGAAAAACTGTTTTTT. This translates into CASSRRTGVWEKLFF.

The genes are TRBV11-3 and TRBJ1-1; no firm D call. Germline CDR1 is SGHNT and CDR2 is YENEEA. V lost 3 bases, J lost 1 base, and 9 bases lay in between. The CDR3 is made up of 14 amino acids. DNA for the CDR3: TGTGCCAGCAGCTTCTACCACCCGAACACTGAAGCTTTCTTT. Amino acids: CASSFYHPNTEAFF.

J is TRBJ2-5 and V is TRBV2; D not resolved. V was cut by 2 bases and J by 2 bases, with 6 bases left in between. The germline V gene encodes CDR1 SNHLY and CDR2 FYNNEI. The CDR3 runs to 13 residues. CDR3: CASSESPQETQYF. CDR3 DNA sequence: TGTGCCAGCAGTGAAAGCCCGCAAGAGACCCAGTACTTC.

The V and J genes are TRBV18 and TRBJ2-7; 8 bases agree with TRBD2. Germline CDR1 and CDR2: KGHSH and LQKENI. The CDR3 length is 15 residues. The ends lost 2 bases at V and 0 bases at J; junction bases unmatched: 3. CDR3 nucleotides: TGTGCCAGCTCACCAAGCGGGAGAGGCTCCTACGAGCAGTACTTC. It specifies CASSPSGRGSYEQYF.

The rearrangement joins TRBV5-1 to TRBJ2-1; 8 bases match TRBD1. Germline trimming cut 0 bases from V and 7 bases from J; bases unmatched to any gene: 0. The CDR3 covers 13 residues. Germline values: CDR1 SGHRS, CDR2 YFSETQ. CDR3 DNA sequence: TGCGCCAGCAGCTTGGACAGGGGGAATGAGCAGTTCTTC. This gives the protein CASSLDRGNEQFF.

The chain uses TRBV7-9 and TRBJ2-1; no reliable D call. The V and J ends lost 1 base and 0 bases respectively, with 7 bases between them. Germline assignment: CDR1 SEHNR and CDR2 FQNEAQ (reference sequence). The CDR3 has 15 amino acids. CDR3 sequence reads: CASSLVVSSYNEQFF. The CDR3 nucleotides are TGTGCCAGCAGCTTAGTCGTGAGCTCCTACAATGAGCAGTTCTTC.

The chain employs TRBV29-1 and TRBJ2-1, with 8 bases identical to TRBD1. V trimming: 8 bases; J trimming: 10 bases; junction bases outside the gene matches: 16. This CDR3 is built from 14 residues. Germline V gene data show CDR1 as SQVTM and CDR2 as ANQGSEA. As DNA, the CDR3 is TGCAGCAACGAGAGGGCCGGACAGGGCATCGAGCAGTTCTTC. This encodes CSNERAGQGIEQFF.

This CDR3 reads CAWSLQRHTEAFF. DNA for the CDR3: TGTGCCTGGAGTCTACAGCGGCACACTGAAGCTTTCTTT. This chain uses TRBV30 with TRBJ1-1; no firm D call. Trimming took off 2 bases at V and 3 bases at J, with 10 bases between the two ends. CDR1 is GTSNPN, CDR2 SVGIG, per germline (reference sequence). CDR3 size: 13 residues.

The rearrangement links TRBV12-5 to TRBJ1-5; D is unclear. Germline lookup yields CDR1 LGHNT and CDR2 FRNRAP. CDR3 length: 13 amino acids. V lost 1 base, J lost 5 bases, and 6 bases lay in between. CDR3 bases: TGTGCTAGTGGTTTGGGCAGCTATCAGCCCCAGCATTTT. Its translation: CASGLGSYQPQHF. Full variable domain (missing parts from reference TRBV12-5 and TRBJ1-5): DARVTQTPRHKVTEMGQEVTMRCQPILGHNTVFWYRQTMMQGLELLAYFRNRAPLDDSGMPKDRFSAEMPDATLATLKIQPSEPRDSAVYFCASGLGSYQPQHFGDGTRLSIL.

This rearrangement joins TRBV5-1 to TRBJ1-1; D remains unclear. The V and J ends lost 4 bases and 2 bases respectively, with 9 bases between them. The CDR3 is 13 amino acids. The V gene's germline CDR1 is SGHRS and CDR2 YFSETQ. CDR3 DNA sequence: TGCGCCAGCAGCCCGGGTCTTAACACTGAAGCTTTCTTT. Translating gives CASSPGLNTEAFF. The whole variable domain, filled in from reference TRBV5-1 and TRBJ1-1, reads KAGVTQTPRYLIKTRGQQVTLSCSPISGHRSVSWYQQTPGQGLQFLFEYFSETQRNKGNFPGRFSGRQFSNSRSEMNVSTLELGDSALYLCASSPGLNTEAFFGQGTRLTVV.

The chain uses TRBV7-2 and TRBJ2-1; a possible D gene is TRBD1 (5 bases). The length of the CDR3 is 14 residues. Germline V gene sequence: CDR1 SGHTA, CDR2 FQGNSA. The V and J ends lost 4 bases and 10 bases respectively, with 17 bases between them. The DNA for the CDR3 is TGTGCCAGCAGCTCTTTGGGGCCCCCAGGGGAGCAGTTCTTC. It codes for CASSSLGPPGEQFF.